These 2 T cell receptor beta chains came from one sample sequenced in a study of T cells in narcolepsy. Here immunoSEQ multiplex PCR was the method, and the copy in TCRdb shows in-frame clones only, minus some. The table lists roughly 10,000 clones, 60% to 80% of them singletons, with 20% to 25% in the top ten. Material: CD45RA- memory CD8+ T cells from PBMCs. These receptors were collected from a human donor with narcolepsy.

The CDR3 nucleotides read TGTGCCAGCAGTTTTAGCGGGGGATTATGGACCCAGTACTTC. It is translated as CASSFSGGLWTQYF. The rearrangement uses TRBV27 and TRBJ2-5, with 9 bases that match TRBD2. The CDR3 length is 14 residues. From germline, CDR1 is MNHEY and CDR2 SMNVEV (reference sequence). V dropped 3 bases and J dropped 7; count of bases not matched to a gene: 6.

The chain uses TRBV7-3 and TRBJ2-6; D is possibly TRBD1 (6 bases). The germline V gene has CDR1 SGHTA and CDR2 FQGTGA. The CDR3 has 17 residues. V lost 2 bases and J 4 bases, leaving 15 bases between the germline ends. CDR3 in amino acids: CASSLVTVGTGANVLTF. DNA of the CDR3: TGTGCCAGCAGCTTAGTTACAGTGGGGACAGGGGCCAACGTCCTGACTTTC.